This T cell receptor beta chain was identified during a study of CD8 T cells in Susac syndrome. On the study more broadly: Patients with Susac syndrome were, at the time of blood collection, therapy-naive, maintained on corticosteroids, or maintained on intravenous immunoglobulin alone.

Study-level findings and limits: There was no clonal expansion in the CD4+ T cell repertoires of Susac syndrome.

Random hexamers served to reverse transcribe roughly 0.45 to 1 ug RNA. Across 54 Vbeta and 13 Jbeta, TCR beta CDR3 was amplified with immunoSEQ multiplex PCR. TCRdb passed the immunoSEQ multiplex PCR reads through MiXCR, listing each CDR3 protein once. Here the sample spans over 150,000 distinct CDR3 sequences, about 93% being singletons. Details on this clonotype: What it recognizes is unknown.

Bulk CD8+ and CD4+ cells came from magnetic negative isolation; CD8+ TEMRA by FACS. The sequenced sample consisted of CD4+ T cells from PBMCs. The TCR originated in a human donor with Susac syndrome.

The CDR3 bases are TGTGCCAGCAGCGTAGACATGGGGATCACTGAAGCTTTCTTT. As protein: CASSVDMGITEAFF. The V gene is TRBV9, the J gene TRBJ1-1; D is unclear. This CDR3 is built from 14 residues. The germline gives CDR1 SGDLS, CDR2 YYNGEE. Between the trimmed V and J ends, which lost 0 bases and 4 bases, there was a span of 10 bases. Looking up the rest from reference TRBV9 and TRBJ1-1 gives the full variable domain: DSGVTQTPKHLITATGQRVTLRCSPRSGDLSVYWYQQSLDQGLQFLIQYYNGEERAKGNILERFSAQQFPDLHSELNLSSLELGDSALYFCASSVDMGITEAFFGQGTRLTVV.